What follows describes a single TCR beta chain. Its specificity is unknown. Trimming took 6 bases from V and 3 from J; bases not matched to a gene: 9. CDR3 length: 16 amino acids. Germline V gene lookup returns CDR1 SEHNR and CDR2 FQNEAQ (reference sequence). Sequenced by immunoSEQ multiplex PCR; TCRdb stores in-frame clones only, minus some. Among 70,000 to 75,000 clones listed, around 81% were seen once. Second doses at about 4 or about 12 weeks were pooled. This entry belongs to a study of T cell responses to AZD1222 COVID-19 vaccine. Findings and limits, study-wide: Seropositive at baseline were only a handful of AZD1222 recipients. Vaccine-related CD4 TCRs covered spike, predominating at 160-218 and 743-854.

This material consisted of peripheral blood, taken 28 days after the second AZD1222 dose. The V and J genes are TRBV7-9 and TRBJ2-2, with 8 bases matching TRBD2. The receptor's source is an adult who received the AZD1222 COVID-19 vaccine. The CDR3 DNA reads as TGTGCCAGCAGACCCCGGACTAGCCGGGACACCGGGGAGCTGTTTTTT. Its translation is CASRPRTSRDTGELFF.